The next 15 T cell receptor beta chains were all read from a single sample in a study of T cells in Graves' hyperthyroidism and ophthalmopathy (dated by TCRdb to between 2018 and 2021). The library relied on multiplex PCR. Reads for this sample came from an Illumina HiSeq 2000. Amplification of TCR beta CDR3 regions was carried out from RNA transcripts. The first round of RT-PCR for the TCR CDR3 was performed with the HTBI primer set and the Qiagen OneStep RT-PCR kit. TCRdb passed the public sequencing reads through fastp at Q25 and MiXCR, retaining productive beta sequences. CDR3 protein sequences are deduplicated, and each keeps its most common genes and DNA. For this sample the table gives around 250,000 distinct CDR3 sequences, of which approximately 25% were detected only once. The top ten constitute about a third of the sample. Material for sequencing was blood. All receptors come from a woman between 35 and 50 years old with Graves' ophthalmopathy.

In its sample, this clonotype was seen many times. The rearrangement links TRBV19 to TRBJ1-5; perhaps TRBD1 as D (5 bases). The CDR3 loop spans 13 amino acids. The V gene's germline CDR1 is LNHDA and CDR2 SQIVND (reference sequence). V gave up 5 bases and J gave up 4 bases, with 9 bases separating them. In DNA, the CDR3 is TGTGCCAGTAGTGGGACCGCTAATCAGCCCCAGCATTTT. Encoded protein: CASSGTANQPQHF.

This clonotype was detected only a few times. The J gene is TRBJ2-7, the V gene TRBV6-1, with D tentatively TRBD2 (5 bases). Germline V gene data show CDR1 as MNHNS and CDR2 as SASEGT. V gave up 7 bases and J gave up 2 bases, with 12 bases separating them. The CDR3 contains 13 residues. The CDR3 loop reads CASTRTQTYEQYF. DNA for the CDR3: TGTGCCAGCACCCGGACTCAAACCTACGAGCAGTACTTC.

This clonotype was counted a few times. The chain joins TRBV3-1 to TRBJ2-7, with D possibly being TRBD1 (6 bases). V shed 2 bases and J shed 3 bases, with 11 bases lying between them. Germline V gene data show CDR1 as LGHDT and CDR2 as YNNKEL (reference sequence). The CDR3 contains 14 residues. In DNA form, the CDR3 reads TGTGCCAGCAGCCAACCGGGACATAGCTACGAGCAGTACTTC. Amino acids: CASSQPGHSYEQYF.

This clonotype has a count of ten or more. The V and J genes are TRBV6-5 and TRBJ1-3; D gene unclear. The germline V gene has CDR1 MNHEY and CDR2 SVGAGI. V gave up 0 bases and J gave up 0 bases, with 9 bases separating them. CDR3 length: 16 residues. The CDR3 nucleotides are TGTGCCAGCAGTTACTCAATAAGAAGCTCTGGAAACACCATATATTTT. It is translated as CASSYSIRSSGNTIYF.

This clonotype was picked up many times. The CDR3 region has the DNA TGCAGTGCTAGCTTCGGGGGGCACACCGGGGAGCTGTTTTTT. This translates into CSASFGGHTGELFF. The V call is TRBV20-1, the J call TRBJ2-2; D is perhaps TRBD2 (7 bases). The V gene lost 3 bases and the J gene lost 3 bases, with 11 bases spanning the gap. CDR1 DFQATT and CDR2 SNEGSKA come from the germline V gene (reference sequence). The CDR3 runs 14 residues.

This clonotype was recorded many times. A junction boundary mismatches the germline segment, possibly from a read error. The V call is TRBV7-7, the J call TRBJ2-5; a possible D gene is TRBD1 (6 bases). Germline V lookup: CDR1 SSHAT, CDR2 FNYEAQ (reference sequence). The CDR3 is 16 residues long. The CDR3 loop reads CASSLGNRARGETQYF. The CDR3 region has the DNA TGTGCTAGCAGCTTAGGAAACAGGGCCCGAGGGGAGACCCAGTACTTC.

At least ten counts were recorded for this clonotype. The V and J genes are TRBV7-2 and TRBJ1-2, with 8 bases lining up with TRBD1. There are 14 residues in the CDR3. Losses at the gene ends were 6 bases for V and 8 bases for J; bases not matched to a gene: 11. CDR1 and CDR2 from the germline V gene are SGHTA and FQGNSA. The CDR3 loop is CASSQYQGAWGYTF. The CDR3 DNA reads TGTGCCAGCAGTCAATACCAGGGGGCTTGGGGCTACACCTTC.

V and J are TRBV20-1 and TRBJ2-7; no reliable D call. Germline V gives CDR1 DFQATT, CDR2 SNEGSKA (reference sequence). The CDR3 covers 12 residues. The V and J ends lost 3 bases and 6 bases respectively, with 12 bases between them. The CDR3 DNA sequence: TGCAGTGCTAGTGTTACCGGAAGCGAGCAGTACTTC. Protein sequence: CSASVTGSEQYF.

This clonotype was recorded at least ten times. The chain couples TRBV10-3 to TRBJ2-7, with 7 positions matching TRBD1. Germline CDR1 reads ENHRY; CDR2 reads SYGVKD. Trimming removed 8 bases from V and 2 bases from J; junction bases left unmatched: 12. The CDR3 is made up of 15 amino acids. CDR3 loop: CAIQNPGTAAYEQYF. The DNA of the CDR3 is TGTGCCATCCAAAACCCCGGGACAGCGGCCTACGAGCAGTACTTC.

This chain uses TRBV2 with TRBJ2-5; D is possibly TRBD1 (6 bases). Deletions cut 8 bases from V and 2 bases from J, with 12 bases between. This CDR3 has 13 residues. Germline CDR1 is SNHLY and CDR2 is FYNNEI. The CDR3: CASCRQVQETQYF. For the CDR3, the DNA is TGTGCCAGCTGTCGACAGGTTCAAGAGACCCAGTACTTC.

The chain's CDR3 is CASSLEPYGQHTF. CDR3 DNA: TGTGCCAGCAGCTTAGAGCCCTACGGGCAGCACACCTTC. The J gene is TRBJ1-2, the V gene TRBV11-2; D is undetermined. The CDR3 totals 13 residues. V shed 0 bases and J shed 12 bases, with 14 bases lying between them. Germline loops: CDR1 SGHAT, CDR2 FQNNGV.

This clonotype occurred many times. The chain uses TRBV6-2 or TRBV6-3 and TRBJ1-5, with 9 bases aligning to TRBD1. The CDR3 has 15 amino acids. Trimming cost V 6 bases and J 7 bases; bases outside gene matches: 10. Germline V gene data show CDR1 as MNHEY and CDR2 as SVGEGT. CDR3 DNA: TGTGCCAGCAGCCCTCGGGACAGGGTATGGCAGCCCCAGCATTTT. Its translation is CASSPRDRVWQPQHF.

The rearrangement uses TRBV12-5 and TRBJ1-2; D ambiguous. V dropped 7 bases and J dropped 5 bases, with 14 bases sitting between them. This CDR3 has 13 amino acids. Looked up from germline, CDR1 is LGHNT and CDR2 is FRNRAP. CDR3 nucleotide sequence: TGTGCTAGTGTTTACTCAGGAGGGTATGGCTACACCTTC. Its protein product is CASVYSGGYGYTF.

This clonotype occurred a few times. The chain carries TRBV5-1 and TRBJ1-1; a possible D gene is TRBD1 (5 bases). The CDR3 has 15 amino acids. Germline V gene sequence: CDR1 SGHRS, CDR2 YFSETQ. V was trimmed by 6 bases and J by 6 bases, leaving 21 bases between them. CDR3 amino acids: CASMFGGTLAAEAFF. CDR3 nucleotides: TGCGCCAGCATGTTCGGGGGGACCCTAGCGGCTGAAGCTTTCTTT.

Ten or more counts support this clonotype. CDR3 residues: CAWSRARGGYTF. CDR3 DNA: TGTGCCTGGAGTAGAGCGAGGGGTGGCTACACCTTC. The V call is TRBV30, the J call TRBJ1-2; perhaps TRBD1 as D (5 bases). This CDR3 is 12 amino acids long. V lost 2 bases, J lost 7 bases, and 11 bases lay in between. Germline V gene sequence: CDR1 GTSNPN, CDR2 SVGIG (reference sequence). The full variable domain, in which reference TRBV30 and TRBJ1-2 provide the parts outside the CDR3, is SQTIHQWPATLVQPVGSPLSLECTVEGTSNPNLYWYRQAAGRGLQLLFYSVGIGQISSEVPQNLSASRPQDRQFILSSKKLLLSDSGFYLCAWSRARGGYTFGSGTRLTVV.